This T cell receptor (beta chain) was profiled in a study of blood T cell repertoires in COVID-19. About the research overall: Samples representing acute and convalescent COVID-19 were sourced from the United States, Italy and Spain. PBMCs, B-cell-depleted T cells, or T cells provided the cDNA or gDNA that made up the material.

Germline CDR1 SGHAT, CDR2 FQDESV (reference sequence). V gave up 5 bases and J gave up 1 base, with 5 bases separating them. The CDR3 has 13 amino acids. Per the study methods: Counts of nucleated cells, estimated from reference gene primer amplification, were obtained. Profiled with immunoSEQ multiplex PCR; TCRdb holds only in-frame clones, not every one. V, J and clone size are taken as reported in that table, and D and trimming were inferred from the DNA itself. The table includes 300,000 to 350,000 clones, about 90% detected once. Participant ages covered about 18 to 89 years across about two dozen US areas.

The sequenced sample was PBMCs or T cells enriched from blood (not recorded which). This TCR was recovered from a woman aged 25 to 39 who had recovered from COVID-19. This rearrangement joins TRBV11-1 to TRBJ2-2; D unclear. CDR3 sequence (DNA): TGTGCCAGCAGCCGACTGAACACCGGGGAGCTGTTTTTT. Translated, it gives CASSRLNTGELFF.